What follows are 12 T cell receptor beta chains derived from one specimen sequenced in a study of blood T cell repertoires in COVID-19. Repertoires were generated with immunoSEQ multiplex PCR, while TCRdb's copy carries only in-frame clones and drops some. The sample holds 150,000 to 200,000 clones, 85% to 90% seen once. Material for sequencing was peripheral blood. The receptor source for this set is a man between 18 and 35 years old with acute or convalescent COVID-19.

V gene TRBV11-2 combines with J gene TRBJ2-7; 10 bases match TRBD1. Germline CDR1 and CDR2: SGHAT and FQNNGV. The CDR3 spans 15 residues. J lost 2 bases, V lost 5 bases, and 6 bases had no gene match. CDR3 DNA sequence: TGTGCCAGCAGCGAACGGGACAGGGGAGCCTACGAGCAGTACTTC. It yields the protein CASSERDRGAYEQYF.

The chain is built from TRBV5-1 and TRBJ1-1; D not resolved. Germline lookup yields CDR1 SGHRS and CDR2 YFSETQ. V gave up 4 bases and J gave up 4 bases, with 14 bases separating them. This CDR3 spans 14 amino acids. Here the CDR3 DNA reads TGCGCCAGCAGCCTTGATGGAGGGATCACTGAAGCTTTCTTT. It translates to CASSLDGGITEAFF.

The gene calls are TRBV12-3 or TRBV12-4 and TRBJ2-7, with TRBD1 identical over 7 bases. The CDR3 totals 12 residues. With V trimmed by 6 bases and J by 9 bases, 8 bases remained unmatched. CDR3 in amino acids: CASRVGQSVQYF. The CDR3 DNA reads as TGTGCCAGCAGAGTGGGACAGTCGGTGCAGTACTTC.

The chain recombines TRBV7-6 with TRBJ2-7; the D is unclear. CDR1 and CDR2 from the germline V gene are SGHVS and FNYEAQ. Deletions cut 0 bases from V and 2 bases from J, with 8 bases between. CDR3 size: 14 residues. CDR3 protein: CASSLASQTYEQYF. CDR3 bases: TGTGCCAGCAGCTTAGCGTCACAGACCTACGAGCAGTACTTC.

This clone was seen only once. The chain is built from TRBV4-2 and TRBJ1-3, with D possibly being TRBD1 (5 bases). Trimming left V 0 bases short and J 0 bases short, with 15 bases between. This CDR3 has 18 residues. Germline lookup yields CDR1 LGHNA and CDR2 YNFKEQ. CDR3 DNA: TGTGCCAGCAGCCAAGAATACAGGCTGACTAGCTCTGGAAACACCATATATTTT. It specifies CASSQEYRLTSSGNTIYF.

The chain joins TRBV2 to TRBJ2-1, with D maybe TRBD2 (5 bases). Trimming removed 2 bases at V and 5 bases at J, with 7 bases between. CDR3 size: 13 residues. CDR1 is SNHLY and CDR2 is FYNNEI in the germline V gene. The CDR3 nucleotides read TGTGCCAGCAGTGAAATACTAGACAATGAGCAGTTCTTC. It specifies CASSEILDNEQFF.

The V call is TRBV11-2, the J call TRBJ2-1; 9 bases line up with TRBD1. CDR3 length equals 14 residues. Trimming took 1 base from V and 15 from J; bases not matched to a gene: 10. CDR1 SGHAT and CDR2 FQNNGV come from the germline V gene. CDR3 nucleotide sequence: TGTGCCAGCAGCTTAGTAAGGGACAGGGAGAAAGGGTTCTTC. Translation: CASSLVRDREKGFF.

V and J are TRBV5-1 and TRBJ1-2; D gene unclear. Trimming stripped 4 bases from V and 0 bases from J, with 13 bases between. In germline, CDR1 is SGHRS, CDR2 YFSETQ. The CDR3 runs 15 residues. CDR3 nucleotides: TGCGCCAGCAGCCCCGGTGCCGGGACTAACTATGGCTACACCTTC. It encodes CASSPGAGTNYGYTF. Supplemented by reference TRBV5-1 and TRBJ1-2, the full variable domain reads KAGVTQTPRYLIKTRGQQVTLSCSPISGHRSVSWYQQTPGQGLQFLFEYFSETQRNKGNFPGRFSGRQFSNSRSEMNVSTLELGDSALYLCASSPGAGTNYGYTFGSGTRLTVV.

This clone was detected only once. The V gene is TRBV25-1, the J gene TRBJ1-1, with a weak D call TRBD1 (6 bases). Germline CDR1 is MGHDK and CDR2 is SYGVNS. V was cut by 6 bases and J by 1 base, with 9 bases left in between. The CDR3 consists of 13 residues. Here the CDR3 DNA reads TGTGCCAGCAGGAAACAGGGGAACACTGAAGCTTTCTTT. Translated: CASRKQGNTEAFF.

This chain links TRBV5-1 with TRBJ1-5; tentative D call: TRBD1 (5 bases). Germline V lookup: CDR1 SGHRS, CDR2 YFSETQ. The length of the CDR3 is 15 residues. V lost 2 bases to trimming and J lost 5 bases, with 14 bases between them. The CDR3 here is CASSFTGRGDQPQHF. CDR3 DNA: TGCGCCAGCAGCTTTACAGGCCGGGGGGATCAGCCCCAGCATTTT. The full variable domain, its missing parts supplied by reference TRBV5-1 and TRBJ1-5, is KAGVTQTPRYLIKTRGQQVTLSCSPISGHRSVSWYQQTPGQGLQFLFEYFSETQRNKGNFPGRFSGRQFSNSRSEMNVSTLELGDSALYLCASSFTGRGDQPQHFGDGTRLSIL.

The CDR3 loop is CASSLTAQGGAGANVLTF. In DNA, the CDR3 is TGCGCCAGCAGCTTGACTGCGCAGGGGGGCGCCGGGGCCAACGTCCTGACTTTC. The V gene is TRBV5-1, the J gene TRBJ2-6; D is possibly TRBD1 (7 bases). The CDR3 length is 18 residues. CDR1 is SGHRS and CDR2 is YFSETQ in the germline V gene. The V gene lost 1 base and the J gene lost 4 bases, with 18 bases spanning the gap.

V gene TRBV7-2 combines with J gene TRBJ1-3; D ambiguous. The V end lost 5 bases, the J end lost 0 bases, and 14 bases lay between the germline ends. This CDR3 is 16 amino acids long. Germline CDR1 SGHTA, CDR2 FQGNSA. CDR3 amino acids: CASSPQTGGSGNTIYF. As DNA, the CDR3 is TGTGCCAGCAGCCCGCAGACTGGCGGCTCTGGAAACACCATATATTTT. The full variable domain, rest sourced from reference TRBV7-2 and TRBJ1-3, is GAGVSQSPSNKVTEKGKDVELRCDPISGHTALYWYRQSLGQGLEFLIYFQGNSAPDKSGLPSDRFSAERTGGSVSTLTIQRTQQEDSAVYLCASSPQTGGSGNTIYFGEGSWLTVV.